This TCR beta chain is drawn from a study of OX40 agonist ivuxolimab in advanced cancers. Study-wide context: The study enrolled dose-escalation patients with hepatocellular carcinoma, melanoma, renal cell or head and neck cancer. A mean age of roughly 60 years, range about 20 to 85, was recorded, and around 85% were male.

The V gene's germline CDR1 is PRHDT and CDR2 FYEKMQ (reference sequence). The CDR3 contains 16 residues. V gave up 5 bases and J gave up 0 bases; unmatched junction bases: 4. Whole-study findings and limits: Average numbers of expanded clones were greater in CD8+ T cells than in CD4+. Expansion of clones was among the lowest in partial responders at 0.1-3.0 mg/kg.

Using immunoSEQ multiplex PCR, the repertoire was profiled, and TCRdb retains in-frame clones only, with some absent. Among 60,000 to 100,000 clones listed, around 90% were seen once. Worth noting for this clone: Its antigen remains unknown.

The sample consisted of CD4+ or CD8+ T cells sorted from blood, taken in a trial of the OX40 agonist ivuxolimab. The TCR was taken from an adult with an advanced solid tumor such as melanoma, head and neck, liver or kidney cancer. The J gene is TRBJ1-5, the V gene TRBV13; TRBD1 agrees at 10 bases. The CDR3 DNA is TGTGCCAGCAGCCTGGGACAGGGGTCTAGCAATCAGCCCCAGCATTTT. This sequence encodes CASSLGQGSSNQPQHF.